The sequence of this TCR beta chain was determined in a study of cytomegalovirus exposure and HLA in healthy donors. Study results and caveats: Some V segments (TRBV6-2 and TRBV6-3 among them) were excluded as indistinguishable. Based on reports, TCR beta sequences accurately predicted HLA-A and HLA-B alleles for most subjects.

Germline V gene lookup returns CDR1 SGHNT and CDR2 YYREEE (reference sequence). With 4 bases removed from V and 7 bases from J, the gap between germline ends came to 15 bases. CDR3 length: 15 amino acids. PCR amplification relied on 60 Vbeta primers (plus 13 Jbeta primers). Method: immunoSEQ multiplex PCR; TCRdb's copy keeps in-frame clones and lacks some. This table holds around 76,000 clones, more than 65% found once. About this clone itself: Its target is not known.

The TCR sequence derives from a woman in her thirties or forties in good health and CMV-seropositive. The sample taken for sequencing was PBMCs. V is TRBV5-4 and J is TRBJ1-6; the D gene is possibly TRBD1 (5 bases). The CDR3 DNA follows: TGTGCCAGCAGCATAGGGTGGCAGGGCAATTCACCCCTCCACTTT. Protein product: CASSIGWQGNSPLHF.